These 27 T cell receptor beta chains were sequenced from one sample in a study of OX40 agonist ivuxolimab in advanced cancers. Assay used: immunoSEQ multiplex PCR; TCRdb lists only in-frame clones, some missing. The table shows about 26,000 clones, with about 80% occurring only once. Sample: CD4+ or CD8+ T cells sorted from blood, taken in a trial of the OX40 agonist ivuxolimab. Every receptor here comes from an adult with an advanced solid tumor such as melanoma, head and neck, liver or kidney cancer.

The V call is TRBV29-1, the J call TRBJ2-7; perhaps TRBD2 as D (5 bases). The V gene's germline CDR1 is SQVTM and CDR2 ANQGSEA. The CDR3 is 13 residues long. The ends were cut back, 7 bases at V and 4 bases at J, with 17 bases in the middle. CDR3 region: CSAGLGRGYEQYF. In nucleotides, the CDR3 is TGCAGCGCCGGCCTGGGCCGAGGGTACGAGCAGTACTTC.

The chain carries TRBV5-5 and TRBJ2-5, with 8 bases identical to TRBD1. The V segment lost 7 bases and the J segment 5 bases; nucleotides outside the gene matches: 10. Germline V lookup: CDR1 SGHKS, CDR2 YYEKEE (reference sequence). CDR3 length: 14 amino acids. Here the CDR3 DNA reads TGTGCCAGCGGTCCGACAGGGGTAAGGGAGACCCAGTACTTC. It encodes CASGPTGVRETQYF.

This clone has a single count. The chain joins TRBV7-7 to TRBJ1-6; D unresolved. The V gene's germline CDR1 is SSHAT and CDR2 FNYEAQ (reference sequence). The V end was cut by 3 bases, the J end by 7 bases, with 7 bases between. This CDR3 has 13 amino acids. The CDR3 coding sequence is TGTGCCAGCAGCTTCTCGGAGAATTCACCCCTCCACTTT. Protein sequence: CASSFSENSPLHF.

The genes are TRBV4-2 and TRBJ1-1; no clear D. The CDR3 extends over 14 amino acids. With 1 base removed from V and 1 base from J, the gap between germline ends came to 7 bases. The germline V gene has CDR1 LGHNA and CDR2 YNFKEQ. The chain's CDR3 is CASSQGEGNTEAFF. CDR3 sequence (DNA): TGTGCCAGCAGCCAAGGGGAGGGGAACACTGAAGCTTTCTTT.

This rearrangement joins TRBV10-1 to TRBJ2-1, with D maybe TRBD2 (5 bases). V lost 4 bases to trimming and J lost 7 bases, with 14 bases between them. Germline CDR1 and CDR2: WNHNN and SYGVQD (reference sequence). The CDR3 covers 14 residues. The CDR3 loop is CASSASAEVNEQFF. In DNA, the CDR3 is TGCGCCAGCAGTGCGTCAGCGGAGGTGAATGAGCAGTTCTTC.

The chain links TRBV13 to TRBJ2-1; TRBD2 matches at 8 bases. The CDR3 is 16 residues long. Germline CDR1 is PRHDT and CDR2 is FYEKMQ (reference sequence). With 5 bases clipped from V and 8 bases from J, the junction kept 14 bases outside the gene matches. CDR3 sequence: CASSPWGREGRDEQFF. Written as DNA, the CDR3 is TGTGCCAGCAGCCCATGGGGACGGGAGGGGAGGGATGAGCAGTTCTTC.

The V gene is TRBV15, the J gene TRBJ2-1; D may be TRBD2 (7 bases). The V gene lost 5 bases and the J gene lost 4 bases, with 15 bases spanning the gap. The CDR3 is 15 residues long. Germline V gene data show CDR1 as LNHNV and CDR2 as YYDKDF (reference sequence). CDR3 DNA sequence: TGTGCCACCAGCCCTTCGAGGGGGGGATACAATGAGCAGTTCTTC. Amino acids: CATSPSRGGYNEQFF. The entire variable domain, with the rest obtained from reference TRBV15 and TRBJ2-1, is as follows: DAMVIQNPRYQVTQFGKPVTLSCSQTLNHNVMYWYQQKSSQAPKLLFHYYDKDFNNEADTPDNFQSRRPNTSFCFLDIRSPGLGDTAMYLCATSPSRGGYNEQFFGPGTRLTVL.

The gene calls are TRBV10-2 and TRBJ2-7, with D unresolved. CDR3 length: 11 residues. Germline-derived CDR1 and CDR2 are WSHSY and SAAADI. V was trimmed by 3 bases and J by 7 bases, leaving 7 bases between them. The CDR3 DNA sequence: TGCGCCAGCAGTGACCTCACAGAGCAGTACTTC. It encodes CASSDLTEQYF.

The rearrangement joins TRBV10-1 to TRBJ2-1, with D tentatively TRBD1 or TRBD2 (5 bases each). CDR1 is WNHNN and CDR2 is SYGVQD in the germline V gene (reference sequence). Between the trimmed V and J ends, which lost 4 bases and 6 bases, there was a span of 7 bases. There are 12 residues in the CDR3. DNA for the CDR3: TGCGCCAGCAGTGGGGGGACCAATGAGCAGTTCTTC. This sequence encodes CASSGGTNEQFF.

This clone has a single count. The chain recombines TRBV10-3 with TRBJ2-7, with D possibly being TRBD2 (6 bases). The V end lost 3 bases, the J end lost 2 bases, and 8 bases lay between the germline ends. The CDR3 totals 13 residues. CDR1 is ENHRY, CDR2 SYGVKD, per germline. The CDR3: CAISDAGPYEQYF. CDR3 coding DNA: TGTGCCATCAGTGATGCGGGGCCCTACGAGCAGTACTTC.

This sequence joins TRBV6-8 and TRBJ1-2; 8 bases align to TRBD1. The germline gives CDR1 MNHGY, CDR2 SAAAGT. The CDR3 contains 11 residues. V gave up 11 bases and J gave up 13 bases; unmatched junction bases: 12. CDR3 DNA: TGTGCCGCCAGGACAGGGAGGAGGGTCACCTTC. Translation: CAARTGRRVTF.

The chain has TRBV9 and TRBJ1-4; D gene ambiguous. The V gene lost 0 bases and the J gene lost 6 bases, with 12 bases spanning the gap. The CDR3 has 15 amino acids. The V gene's germline CDR1 is SGDLS and CDR2 YYNGEE. The CDR3 here is CASSVGSGRDEKLFF. The CDR3 nucleotides read TGTGCCAGCAGCGTAGGAAGCGGGAGGGATGAAAAACTGTTTTTT.

The chain is built from TRBV7-9 and TRBJ1-5, with 8 positions matching TRBD1. The germline V gene encodes CDR1 SEHNR and CDR2 FQNEAQ (reference sequence). The length of the CDR3 is 19 residues. J was trimmed by 0 bases and V by 3 bases; bases with no gene match: 13. DNA for the CDR3: TGTGCCAGCAGCTTGGGGACAAGGACAGGGCCTTATAGCAATCAGCCCCAGCATTTT. As protein: CASSLGTRTGPYSNQPQHF.

To note about this clone: The same CDR3 arises from other DNA sequences in this sample as well. V gene TRBV6-5 combines with J gene TRBJ2-7; 11 nucleotides line up with TRBD1. V lost 4 bases and J lost 2; bases outside the gene matches: 7. CDR1 and CDR2 (germline): MNHEY, SVGAGI. This CDR3 region has 16 residues. The chain's CDR3 is CASSLSGTGGPYEQYF. The CDR3 DNA follows: TGTGCCAGCAGTTTATCCGGGACAGGGGGTCCCTACGAGCAGTACTTC.

In its sample, this clone ranks as medium-sized. J is TRBJ2-2 and V is TRBV13; a weak D match, TRBD2 (5 bases). The germline V gene has CDR1 PRHDT and CDR2 FYEKMQ (reference sequence). This CDR3 is built from 15 residues. The V end lost 4 bases, the J end lost 7 bases, and 16 bases lay between the germline ends. CDR3 DNA sequence: TGTGCCAGCAGCTACCCCCGACCCAGCGGCGGGGAGCTGTTTTTT. Translated, it gives CASSYPRPSGGELFF.

Only a few counts were recorded for this clone. The V gene is TRBV29-1, the J gene TRBJ1-6; 10 bases align to TRBD1. J was trimmed by 19 bases and V by 2 bases; bases with no gene match: 5. The germline CDR1 and CDR2 sequences are SQVTM and ANQGSEA. The CDR3 covers 11 residues. The CDR3 DNA follows: TGCAGCGTTGAACTTGGACAGGGGGTTCACTTT. Its protein is CSVELGQGVHF.

This clone appeared a single time. The chain uses TRBV6-5 and TRBJ1-1, with D unresolved. The CDR3 is 14 residues long. V gave up 1 base and J gave up 0 bases, with 6 bases separating them. The germline V gene encodes CDR1 MNHEY and CDR2 SVGAGI. This CDR3 reads CASSYLGMNTEAFF. The CDR3 coding sequence is TGTGCCAGCAGTTACTTAGGGATGAACACTGAAGCTTTCTTT.

This sequence joins TRBV4-1 and TRBJ1-1; D unclear. The CDR3 is 15 residues long. Germline V gene lookup returns CDR1 MGHRA and CDR2 YSYEKL. Trimming took off 2 bases at V and 1 base at J, with 11 bases between the two ends. The CDR3 protein is CASSQNLAGNTEAFF. The DNA of the CDR3 is TGCGCCAGCAGCCAAAATCTAGCAGGGAACACTGAAGCTTTCTTT.

The chain is built from TRBV4-2 and TRBJ2-7; D uncertain. V lost 4 bases to trimming and J lost 2 bases, with 12 bases between them. The CDR3 runs to 14 residues. Germline CDR1 and CDR2: LGHNA and YNFKEQ. DNA for the CDR3: TGTGCCAGCAGCCCCTCGGAAAAGGCCTACGAGCAGTACTTC. Translation gives CASSPSEKAYEQYF.

This chain joins TRBV5-1 and TRBJ1-1; TRBD1 might be the D (6 bases). This CDR3 is 17 amino acids long. V was shortened by 0 bases and J by 0 bases, with 15 bases between the two germline ends. Germline V gene data show CDR1 as SGHRS and CDR2 as YFSETQ. CDR3 loop: CASSLGEGGLVNTEAFF. DNA of the CDR3: TGCGCCAGCAGCTTGGGGGAGGGGGGCCTGGTGAACACTGAAGCTTTCTTT. Supplemented by reference TRBV5-1 and TRBJ1-1, the full variable domain reads KAGVTQTPRYLIKTRGQQVTLSCSPISGHRSVSWYQQTPGQGLQFLFEYFSETQRNKGNFPGRFSGRQFSNSRSEMNVSTLELGDSALYLCASSLGEGGLVNTEAFFGQGTRLTVV.

The chain has TRBV4-1 and TRBJ2-7; D gene uncertain. The CDR3 totals 15 residues. CDR1 is MGHRA, CDR2 YSYEKL, per germline. The ends were cut back, 0 bases at V and 0 bases at J, with 9 bases in the middle. Here the CDR3 reads CASSQEDLSSYEQYF. The CDR3 region has the DNA TGCGCCAGCAGCCAAGAAGACTTAAGCTCCTACGAGCAGTACTTC.

J is TRBJ1-2 and V is TRBV15, with a weak D call TRBD1 (5 bases). From germline, CDR1 is LNHNV and CDR2 YYDKDF (reference sequence). The CDR3 consists of 15 residues. Deletions cut 0 bases from V and 8 bases from J, with 16 bases between. CDR3 sequence: CATSRDPEGRAGYTF. The CDR3 DNA follows: TGTGCCACCAGCAGAGATCCGGAGGGGAGGGCAGGCTACACCTTC.

The J gene is TRBJ2-7, the V gene TRBV11-2; D is possibly TRBD1 (5 bases). Germline loops: CDR1 SGHAT, CDR2 FQNNGV. With 7 bases removed from V and 2 bases from J, the gap between germline ends came to 15 bases. This CDR3 is 14 amino acids long. CDR3 sequence reads: CASTTPRQTYEQYF. The CDR3 nucleotides are TGTGCCAGCACCACGCCGCGACAGACCTACGAGCAGTACTTC.

The DNA of the CDR3 is TGCGCCAGCAGCCAAGAAACAGGGGGCGCCTATGGCTACACCTTC. Amino acid sequence: CASSQETGGAYGYTF. This chain uses TRBV4-1 with TRBJ1-2; 9 bases align to TRBD1. This CDR3 has 15 residues. Germline V gene data show CDR1 as MGHRA and CDR2 as YSYEKL. Losses at the gene ends were 0 bases for V and 4 bases for J; bases not matched to a gene: 3.

The gene calls are TRBV12-5 and TRBJ1-4; 8 bases agree with TRBD1. Trimming cost V 5 bases and J 2 bases; bases outside gene matches: 4. The CDR3 length is 15 residues. In germline, CDR1 is LGHNT, CDR2 FRNRAP. The CDR3 loop reads CASGPGQATNEKLFF. CDR3 nucleotide sequence: TGTGCTAGTGGTCCGGGACAGGCTACTAATGAAAAACTGTTTTTT.

The chain uses TRBV2 and TRBJ2-7, with unresolved D. V was cut by 6 bases and J by 2 bases, with 11 bases left in between. This CDR3 has 13 residues. CDR1 is SNHLY, CDR2 FYNNEI, per germline. The CDR3 coding sequence is TGTGCCAGCAGCCCCGTCGGAACCTACGAGCAGTACTTC. Translation gives CASSPVGTYEQYF.

The V gene is TRBV14, the J gene TRBJ2-5; maybe TRBD2 (5 bases). Germline CDR1 reads SGHDN; CDR2 reads FVKESK. The CDR3 has 13 residues. V lost 2 bases and J lost 2, with 6 bases in between. CDR3 loop: CASSQTGQETQYF. Here the CDR3 DNA reads TGTGCCAGCAGCCAAACGGGACAAGAGACCCAGTACTTC.